This T cell receptor delta chain derives from a study of γδ T cells in repeated Plasmodium falciparum infection. In the study overall: Age- and gender-matched Australian children served as comparison for malaria-exposed Malian children.

A word on this clone: TCRdb's entry gives the protein of a much larger clone, which mismatches this DNA's translation at residue 15, likely from a read error; the protein reported here is translated from the DNA.

This CDR3 is built from 19 residues. Germline V gene lookup returns CDR1 TSWWSYY and CDR2 QGS. TCRdb reanalyzed the multiplex PCR reads using CATT. The sample holds tens of thousands of delta-chain clones, approximately 0.92% seen once. Vgamma9/Vdelta2+ and Vdelta2-negative gammadelta T cells were flow-sorted from PBMC for bulk sequencing. Sequencing was carried out using gamma-delta T cells from blood. The V gene reported is TRDV1; the J gene is uncalled; TRDD3 reflects the table's D call only, with no check against the DNA. This receptor was obtained from a pool of human donors (malaria-infected and uninfected, not separated). CDR3 nucleotide sequence: TGTGCTCTTGGGGCTTTCCTTTTGGGGGGACTACCGTACACCGTTAAACTCATCTTC. Protein sequence: CALGAFLLGGLPYTVKLIF.